This paragraph reports one T cell receptor (beta chain). The antigen is unknown. J gave up 9 bases and V 6 bases, and 10 bases lay outside the gene matches. The CDR3 consists of 16 residues. Germline V gene lookup returns CDR1 MDHEN and CDR2 SYDVKM. These data originate in a study of T cells in Graves' hyperthyroidism and ophthalmopathy. Findings and caveats of the study: A model using 13 V-J features told ophthalmopathy apart from stable hyperthyroidism.

Pregnant or lactating patients were excluded, as were those with uncontrolled infection or other autoimmune disease. The PBMCs studied were ones that came from 10 ml fresh peripheral blood. The CDR3 regions of TCR beta were amplified from RNA transcripts. HTBI primers were used for first-round RT-PCR of the TCR CDR3. One entry per CDR3 protein, called by TCRdb with MiXCR from the multiplex PCR reads. The sample has about 270,000 distinct CDR3 sequences; about 20% are singletons. Sequenced: blood. The genes are TRBV28 and TRBJ2-1, with 14 bases lining up with TRBD2. The sequence came from a man aged 30 to 45 with Graves' ophthalmopathy. The CDR3 bases are TGTGCCAGCAGCCTCGTCGCGGGACTAGCGGGAGTTGAGCAGTTCTTC. Protein product: CASSLVAGLAGVEQFF. Based on the CDR3 plus reference TRBV28 and TRBJ2-1, the full variable domain is DVKVTQSSRYLVKRTGEKVFLECVQDMDHENMFWYRQDPGLGLRLIYFSYDVKMKEKGDIPEGYSVSREKKERFSLILESASTNQTSMYLCASSLVAGLAGVEQFFGPGTRLTVL.